The present T cell receptor (beta chain) was sequenced within a study of cytomegalovirus exposure and HLA in healthy donors. Whole-study context: Previous work identified roughly 110 million unique TCR beta sequences from some 170 million T cells.

The study's findings and limits: Reports indicate that TCR beta sequences accurately predicted the HLA-A and HLA-B alleles of most subjects. By HLA locus, TCR association rates varied in a later analysis, with DRB1 showing the most and HLA-C the fewest.

Note on this clone: The antigen remains unidentified.

The study ran its PCR with 60 Vbeta and 13 Jbeta primers. Clones were read by immunoSEQ multiplex PCR, and TCRdb kept only the in-frame ones, dropping some. In the table there are about 160,000 clones, 75% to 80% of which are singletons. This TCR was recovered from a woman between 45 and 65 years old in good health and CMV-seropositive. Sample: PBMCs.

For the CDR3, the DNA is TGTGCCAGCTCACCAGTCCCGGGACAGGGGAGTGAGACCCAGTACTTC. It encodes CASSPVPGQGSETQYF. V gene TRBV18 combines with J gene TRBJ2-5; TRBD1 agrees at 10 bases. The CDR3 runs 16 residues. The germline V gene has CDR1 KGHSH and CDR2 LQKENI. V lost 2 bases and J lost 5; bases outside the gene matches: 8.